One sample yielded the 5 T cell receptor beta chains listed below, sequenced in a study of radiotherapy plus CTLA-4 blockade in lung cancer. TCRdb's copy holds only in-frame clones and misses some; the assay was immunoSEQ multiplex PCR. The data show some 100,000 clones, with about 83% seen just once and more than 14% held by the top ten. The sample in question was peripheral blood, obtained from a patient treated with radiotherapy plus ipilimumab. The source of these receptors is a human donor with non-small cell lung cancer that progressed on radiotherapy plus ipilimumab.

This clone is judged medium-sized. The chain recombines TRBV13 with TRBJ2-7; TRBD1 matches at 8 bases. Germline CDR1 and CDR2: PRHDT and FYEKMQ (reference sequence). CDR3 length equals 14 residues. The J segment lost 1 base and the V segment lost 4 bases, leaving 3 bases of the junction unmatched. This CDR3 reads CASSSRGPSYEQYF. The CDR3 coding sequence is TGTGCCAGCAGCTCCAGGGGGCCATCCTACGAGCAGTACTTC.

The V call is TRBV5-1, the J call TRBJ2-1; D gene unclear. This CDR3 is built from 14 residues. V was clipped by 0 bases and J by 4 bases, with 8 bases between them. CDR1 is SGHRS and CDR2 is YFSETQ in the germline V gene. The chain's CDR3 is CASSLVAGYNEQFF. CDR3 in DNA: TGCGCCAGCAGCTTGGTGGCTGGGTACAATGAGCAGTTCTTC.

The genes are TRBV27 and TRBJ1-2; maybe TRBD1 (6 bases). V lost 6 bases and J lost 0, with 11 bases in between. The CDR3 is made up of 14 amino acids. Germline V gene data show CDR1 as MNHEY and CDR2 as SMNVEV (reference sequence). CDR3 region: CASSLDRTNYGYTF. The CDR3, as DNA: TGTGCCAGCAGCCTAGACAGGACTAACTATGGCTACACCTTC.

The chain links TRBV11-2 to TRBJ1-2; D gene uncertain. Trimming shortened V by 1 base and J by 3 bases, and 6 bases separated the two germline ends. The germline V gene has CDR1 SGHAT and CDR2 FQNNGV. CDR3 length equals 13 residues. CDR3 amino acids: CASSLGGYYGYTF. In DNA, the CDR3 is TGTGCCAGCAGCTTAGGGGGATACTATGGCTACACCTTC.

The V gene is TRBV19, the J gene TRBJ1-2, with no clear D. CDR1 and CDR2 (germline): LNHDA, SQIVND (reference sequence). V lost 5 bases and J 6 bases, leaving 16 bases between the germline ends. CDR3 length: 14 amino acids. For the CDR3, the DNA is TGTGCCAGTAGTCTCCTGGGCCTCACCAATGGCTACACCTTC. It codes for CASSLLGLTNGYTF.